The present TCR beta chain was sequenced within a study of blood T cells in healthy people across ages. Study conclusions and caveats: Diversity of TCR beta correlated strongly with naive T cell percentage.

The CDR3 loop spans 16 amino acids. Trimming took off 5 bases at V and 7 bases at J, with 24 bases between the two ends. Germline V gene sequence: CDR1 SGHTA, CDR2 FQGNSA. A note on this clonotype: Its antigen is currently unknown.

A J-beta primer mix and a sample-barcoded 5' primer were used in a second PCR of about 7 to 12 cycles. Template switching added a 12-random-nucleotide identifier to every cDNA molecule. MiXCR, applied by TCRdb to the 5' RACE reads, yields one record per CDR3 protein. The sample has some 880,000 distinct CDR3 sequences, about 36% seen once; the top ten hold around 13%. The V gene is TRBV7-2, the J gene TRBJ2-7; the D gene is possibly TRBD2 (5 bases). The source material was blood. The sequence was obtained from a man between 18 and 29 years old in good health. The CDR3 DNA is TGTGCCAGCAGCCCACTCGGGCGGGTGACCCCCAATGAGCAGTACTTC. Protein sequence: CASSPLGRVTPNEQYF.